This TCR beta chain was captured by sequencing in a study of blood T cell repertoires in COVID-19 (dated by TCRdb to about 2020). With regard to the full study: Collaborator samples came from the United States, Italy and Spain and covered acute and convalescent phases of COVID-19. Nearly every sample came with metadata listing a de-identified subject ID, COVID-19 status, age in years and sex. Deeply sampled blood TCRbeta repertoires from subjects exposed to, actively infected with, or recovered from COVID-19 were included in the dataset. Samples were obtained from the ongoing ImmuneRACE study (first 160 participants) and from 1,254 subjects provided by 6 global collaborators. Where HLA class I and class II types were available, the types were taken from metadata supplied by the sample provider, not from assay-based typing. The material from the prospective study consisted of cDNA or gDNA derived from T cells, B-cell-depleted T cells, or PBMCs. The repertoires were released in a freely available public database meant as a resource for research on the immune response to SARS-CoV-2.

The CDR3 holds 14 amino acids from the cysteine to the phenylalanine. The only DNA kept is the CDR3, 42 bases in frame from the first base. V is cut back by 5 bases and J by 3 bases, with 2 bases in the junction unmatched. CDR1 and CDR2 (SGHTA, FQGNSA) derive from the germline V gene. Study-wide findings and limitations: The quantity of clinical and demographic metadata differed by source and by participant and was supplied without curation.

Collaborating institutions collected whole blood in K2EDTA tubes following their own protocols. For TCRbeta analysis, collaborator samples were shipped as frozen whole blood, as isolated PBMCs, or as DNA extracted from either sample type. About this clone itself: The target of this receptor is not known. Base qualities are not at hand, and no much larger clone is one base apart.

TCRbeta CDR3 regions were amplified from genomic DNA using the immunoSEQ Assay, a bias-controlled multiplex PCR. In the original analysis: The number of nucleated cells in each sample was estimated from the amplification of reference gene primers within the assay. To quantify the absolute abundance of each unique TCRbeta CDR3 rearrangement, sequence reads were collapsed and filtered. For each sample, productive Simpson clonality was calculated as the square root of Simpson's diversity index over productive rearrangements. Held by TCRdb, this immuneACCESS table contains in-frame sequences only and omits some clones. Under half of the omission traces to an unresolved V gene where checked; the cause of the rest is unknown. D and trimming come from the DNA, and the V and J calls and clone size come from that table. This sample has approximately 250,000 clones in its table, and around four fifths of those were observed once. Just under 6.5% of the sample belongs to the ten largest clones.

Sequencing input: peripheral blood. The origin of this receptor is a woman in her fifties or sixties with active or convalescent COVID-19. The chain uses TRBV7-2 and TRBJ2-5; 11 junctional bases match TRBD2. The CDR3 protein: CASSRGLAEETQYF. The nucleotide sequence is TGTGCCAGCAGCAGGGGACTAGCGGAAGAGACCCAGTACTTC.